This T cell receptor beta chain is from a study of T cell responses to AZD1222 COVID-19 vaccine. The germline CDR1 and CDR2 sequences are GTSNPN and SVGIG (reference sequence). The CDR3 loop spans 13 amino acids. V dropped 1 base and J dropped 1 base, with 7 bases sitting between them. Libraries were prepared by immunoSEQ multiplex PCR; TCRdb keeps only in-frame clonotypes and omits some of them. This table has around 78,000 clones, almost 90% appearing once. The specimen was peripheral blood, collected 28 days after the second AZD1222 dose. The sequence was obtained from an adult who received the AZD1222 COVID-19 vaccine. The V and J genes are TRBV30 and TRBJ1-1, with D hard to call. CDR3 region: CAWSDGRNTEAFF. The CDR3 DNA reads as TGTGCCTGGAGTGACGGGAGGAACACTGAAGCTTTCTTT.